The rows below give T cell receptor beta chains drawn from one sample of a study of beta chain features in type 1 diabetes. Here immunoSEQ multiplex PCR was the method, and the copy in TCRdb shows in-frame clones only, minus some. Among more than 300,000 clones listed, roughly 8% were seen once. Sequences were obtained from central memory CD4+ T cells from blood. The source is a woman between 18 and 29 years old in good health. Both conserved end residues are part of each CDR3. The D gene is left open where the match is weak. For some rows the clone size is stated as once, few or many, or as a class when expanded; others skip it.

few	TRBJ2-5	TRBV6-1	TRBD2	CASSPFSGSPETQYF	TGTGCCAGCAGCCCTTTTAGCGGGAGTCCGGAGACCCAGTACTTC
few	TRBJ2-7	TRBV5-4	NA	CASSASRGGGNYEQYF	TGTGCCAGCAGCGCATCCCGGGGAGGAGGTAACTACGAGCAGTACTTC
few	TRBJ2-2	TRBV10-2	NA	CASRDRENTGELFF	TGCGCCAGCAGGGACCGCGAGAACACCGGGGAGCTGTTTTTT
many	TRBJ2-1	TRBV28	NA	CASLGGAKDNEQFF	TGTGCCAGCCTCGGGGGTGCGAAGGACAATGAGCAGTTCTTC
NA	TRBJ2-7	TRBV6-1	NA	CASSEIRRGPSYEQYF	TGTGCCAGCAGTGAAATCAGGAGAGGACCTTCCTACGAGCAGTACTTC
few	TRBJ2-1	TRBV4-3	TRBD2	CASSLIAAGGPYNEQFF	TGCGCCAGCAGCCTAATTGCAGCGGGAGGCCCCTACAATGAGCAGTTCTTC
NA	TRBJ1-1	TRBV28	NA	CASSLVGNTEAFF	TGTGCCAGCAGTTTGGTAGGAAACACTGAAGCTTTCTTT
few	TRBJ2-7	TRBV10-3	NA	CAITQGSRGYEQYF	TGTGCCATTACCCAGGGGTCTAGGGGATACGAGCAGTACTTC
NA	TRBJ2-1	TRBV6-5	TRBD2	CASSYPGTSGRNEQFF	TGTGCCAGCAGTTACCCCGGGACTAGCGGGAGAAATGAGCAGTTCTTC
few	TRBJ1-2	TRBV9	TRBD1	CASSLGQGAYGYTF	TGTGCCAGCAGCCTAGGACAGGGCGCCTATGGCTACACCTTC
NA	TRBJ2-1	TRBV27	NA	CASSLSSYNEQFF	TGTGCCAGCAGTTTGAGCTCCTACAATGAGCAGTTCTTC
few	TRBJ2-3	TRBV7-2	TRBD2	CASSVGVAGTDTQYF	TGTGCCAGCAGCGTCGGAGTAGCGGGAACAGATACGCAGTATTTT
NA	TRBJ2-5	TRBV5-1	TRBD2	CASSPGTSGQETQYF	TGCGCCAGCAGCCCTGGGACTAGCGGACAAGAGACCCAGTACTTC
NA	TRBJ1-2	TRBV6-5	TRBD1	CASSYSTHGTGFGYTF	TGTGCCAGCAGTTACTCGACCCACGGGACAGGATTTGGCTACACCTTC
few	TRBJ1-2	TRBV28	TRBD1	CASRSGQKNYGYTF	TGTGCCAGCAGGTCGGGACAGAAGAACTATGGCTACACCTTC
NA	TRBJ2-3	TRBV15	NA	CATAHTDTQYF	TGTGCCACCGCCCACACAGATACGCAGTATTTT
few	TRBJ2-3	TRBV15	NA	CATSRGRGGGTDTQYF	TGTGCCACCAGCAGAGGGCGAGGGGGAGGCACAGATACGCAGTATTTT
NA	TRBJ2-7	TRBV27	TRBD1	CASSSGDRLYEQYF	TGTGCCAGCAGTTCCGGGGACAGACTCTACGAGCAGTACTTC
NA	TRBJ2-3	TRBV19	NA	CASSMRRADTQYF	TGTGCCAGTAGTATGAGGCGGGCAGATACGCAGTATTTT
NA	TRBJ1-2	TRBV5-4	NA	CASSTEWTENYGYTF	TGTGCCAGCAGCACAGAGTGGACAGAGAACTATGGCTACACCTTC
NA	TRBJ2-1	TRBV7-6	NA	CASSLVLQDEQFF	TGTGCCAGCAGCTTAGTCCTCCAAGATGAGCAGTTCTTC
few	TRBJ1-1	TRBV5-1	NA	CASSLDPTSPTEAFF	TGCGCCAGCAGCTTGGACCCGACAAGTCCCACTGAAGCTTTCTTT
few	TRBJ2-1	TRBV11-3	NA	CASSLSAENNEQFF	TGTGCCAGCAGCTTATCGGCAGAAAACAATGAGCAGTTCTTC
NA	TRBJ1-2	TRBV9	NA	CASSVSGLGGYTF	TGTGCCAGCAGCGTTTCAGGGTTAGGTGGCTACACCTTC
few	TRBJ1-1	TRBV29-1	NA	CSAGVEAFF	TGCAGCGCGGGGGTAGAAGCTTTCTTT
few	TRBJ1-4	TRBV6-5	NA	CASRNEKLFF	TGTGCCAGCAGAAATGAAAAACTGTTTTTT
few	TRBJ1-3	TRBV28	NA	CASSLPTDSSGNTIYF	TGTGCCAGCAGTTTACCTACAGACAGCTCTGGAAACACCATATATTTT
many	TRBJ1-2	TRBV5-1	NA	CASSSSGTDGYTF	TGCGCCAGCAGCTCATCGGGAACGGATGGCTACACCTTC
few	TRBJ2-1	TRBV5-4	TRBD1	CASSQDNRGYNEQFF	TGTGCCAGCAGCCAAGACAACAGGGGGTACAATGAGCAGTTCTTC
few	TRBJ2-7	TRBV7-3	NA	CASSLMRLEQYF	TGTGCCAGCAGCTTAATGCGCCTCGAGCAGTACTTC
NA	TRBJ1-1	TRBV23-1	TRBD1	CASSQFGDRGMAGVAFF	TGCGCCAGCAGTCAATTCGGGGACAGAGGAATGGCCGGTGTGGCTTTCTTT
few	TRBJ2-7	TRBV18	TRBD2	CASSPPKLAGLGEQYF	TGTGCCAGCTCACCACCGAAACTAGCGGGTCTCGGCGAGCAGTACTTC
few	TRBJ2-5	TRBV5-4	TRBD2	CASSPTPGLAGSGTQYF	TGTGCCAGCAGCCCAACTCCGGGACTAGCGGGGTCGGGGACCCAGTACTTC
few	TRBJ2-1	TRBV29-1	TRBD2	CSVGREGLEQFF	TGCAGCGTTGGACGGGAGGGTCTTGAGCAGTTCTTC
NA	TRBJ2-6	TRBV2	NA	CASSEQLAEGANVLTF	TGTGCCAGCAGTGAGCAGCTGGCGGAGGGGGCCAACGTCCTGACTTTC
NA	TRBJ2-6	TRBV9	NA	CASSGAGQVLRAGANVLTF	TGTGCCAGCAGCGGAGCGGGACAGGTTCTTAGGGCTGGGGCCAACGTCCTGACTTTC
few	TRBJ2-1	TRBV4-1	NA	CASSQVDLGISSYNEQFF	TGCGCCAGCAGCCAAGTAGACCTAGGGATAAGCTCCTACAATGAGCAGTTCTTC
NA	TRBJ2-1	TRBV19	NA	CASSISHGGVMGEQFF	TGTGCCAGTAGTATATCTCACGGGGGAGTTATGGGAGAGCAGTTCTTC
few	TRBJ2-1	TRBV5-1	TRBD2	CASSFTGGPNNEQFF	TGCGCCAGCAGCTTCACGGGAGGGCCCAACAATGAGCAGTTCTTC
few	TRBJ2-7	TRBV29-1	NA	CSVEIPEGFGSYEQYF	TGCAGCGTGGAAATACCTGAGGGGTTCGGGTCCTACGAGCAGTACTTC
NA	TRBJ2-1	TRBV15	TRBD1	CATSRQGAGTYNEQFF	TGTGCCACCAGCAGACAGGGGGCCGGAACCTACAATGAGCAGTTCTTC
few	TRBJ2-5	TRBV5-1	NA	CASSPGAGETQYF	TGCGCCAGCAGCCCAGGAGCTGGGGAGACCCAGTACTTC
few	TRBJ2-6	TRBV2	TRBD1	CASSEQGAGANVLTF	TGTGCCAGCAGTGAGCAGGGGGCTGGGGCCAACGTCCTGACTTTC
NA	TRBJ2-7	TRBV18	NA	CASSPRQDLGYEQYF	TGTGCCAGCTCTCCTAGACAGGATCTCGGCTACGAGCAGTACTTC
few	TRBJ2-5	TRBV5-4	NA	CASGEETQYF	TGTGCCAGCGGAGAAGAGACCCAGTACTTC
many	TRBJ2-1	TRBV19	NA	CASSQGYNEQFF	TGTGCCAGTAGTCAGGGGTACAATGAGCAGTTCTTC
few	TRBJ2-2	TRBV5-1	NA	CASSRSQTNTGELFF	TGCGCCAGCAGTCGCTCACAGACGAACACCGGGGAGCTGTTTTTT
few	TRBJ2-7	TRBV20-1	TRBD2	CSGEGPAEQYF	TGCAGTGGGGAGGGGCCCGCCGAGCAGTACTTC
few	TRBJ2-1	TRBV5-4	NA	CASSLAGLSSYNEQFF	TGTGCCAGCAGCTTGGCCGGATTGAGCTCCTACAATGAGCAGTTCTTC